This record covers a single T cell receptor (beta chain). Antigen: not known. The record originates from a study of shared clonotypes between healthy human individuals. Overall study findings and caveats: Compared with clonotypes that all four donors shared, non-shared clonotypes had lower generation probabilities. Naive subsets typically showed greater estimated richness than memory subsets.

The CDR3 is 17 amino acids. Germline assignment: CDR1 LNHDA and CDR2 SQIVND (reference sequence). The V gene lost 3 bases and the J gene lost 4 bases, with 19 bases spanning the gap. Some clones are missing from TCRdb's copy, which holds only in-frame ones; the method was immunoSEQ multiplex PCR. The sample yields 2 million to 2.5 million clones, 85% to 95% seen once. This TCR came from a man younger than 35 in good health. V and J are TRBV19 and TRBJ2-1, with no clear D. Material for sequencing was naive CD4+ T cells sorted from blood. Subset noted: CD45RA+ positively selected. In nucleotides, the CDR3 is TGTGCCAGTAGTATTAGTGAACTTGGCGTACTTTACAATGAGCAGTTCTTC. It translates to CASSISELGVLYNEQFF.